The 27 T cell receptor beta chains presented below share a single source sample, sequenced in a study of TIL therapy for anti-PD-1-resistant metastatic lung cancer. Time point noted: pre-treatment sample, taken before nivolumab and TIL therapy. Tumor tissue came from excised metastases, mostly pleural nodules or supraclavicular lymph nodes. Sequencing used immunoSEQ v3. Clones were sequenced by immunoSEQ multiplex PCR, and TCRdb holds only the in-frame ones, with some missing. This table holds around 45,000 clones, around 64% found once. Sequenced here: tumor tissue, sampled at baseline. These receptors originate from a person between 25 and 80 years old with non-small cell lung cancer.

V and J are TRBV5-1 and TRBJ2-2; 7 bases line up with TRBD1. CDR1 and CDR2 (germline): SGHRS, YFSETQ. Germline trimming cut 7 bases from V and 2 bases from J; bases unmatched to any gene: 8. The CDR3 is 15 amino acids. The CDR3, as DNA: TGCGCCAGCTCAGGAAGACAGGGTAACACCGGGGAGCTGTTTTTT. This sequence encodes CASSGRQGNTGELFF.

This clone showed up just once. V and J are TRBV4-1 and TRBJ2-1; D may match TRBD1 or TRBD2 (5 bases each). The length of the CDR3 is 17 residues. The germline V gene has CDR1 MGHRA and CDR2 YSYEKL. Between the trimmed V and J ends, which lost 4 bases and 2 bases, there was a span of 18 bases. The CDR3 DNA is TGCGCCAGCAGCCGGGATCGGTCTAGGGACCCCTACAATGAGCAGTTCTTC. Protein product: CASSRDRSRDPYNEQFF.

The CDR3: CASSPSGRGEETQYF. The CDR3 coding sequence is TGTGCCAGCAGTCCAAGCGGGAGAGGGGAAGAGACCCAGTACTTC. The J gene is TRBJ2-5, the V gene TRBV28; TRBD2 aligns across 8 bases. With V trimmed by 5 bases and J by 3 bases, 8 bases remained unmatched. The CDR3 covers 15 residues. Germline assignment: CDR1 MDHEN and CDR2 SYDVKM.

In this sample, this clone turned up once. J is TRBJ2-3 and V is TRBV11-2; D may be TRBD1 (6 bases). The CDR3 loop spans 15 amino acids. Germline V gene data show CDR1 as SGHAT and CDR2 as FQNNGV. V lost 3 bases and J 0 bases, leaving 10 bases between the germline ends. The CDR3 DNA reads as TGTGCCAGCAGCTTTTCCCAGGGGAGCACAGATACGCAGTATTTT. The encoded protein is CASSFSQGSTDTQYF. The variable domain in full, with the rest retrieved from reference TRBV11-2 and TRBJ2-3, is EAGVAQSPRYKIIEKRQSVAFWCNPISGHATLYWYQQILGQGPKLLIQFQNNGVVDDSQLPKDRFSAERLKGVDSTLKIQPAKLEDSAVYLCASSFSQGSTDTQYFGPGTRLTVL.

V and J are TRBV18 and TRBJ2-2; D gene ambiguous. Trimming removed 3 bases from V and 8 bases from J, with 4 bases in between. The germline V gene has CDR1 KGHSH and CDR2 LQKENI. There are 11 residues in the CDR3. The DNA for the CDR3 is TGTGCCAGCTCACCGGGTGGGGAGCTGTTTTTT. As protein: CASSPGGELFF.

The chain joins TRBV6-5 to TRBJ1-1; D is possibly TRBD1 (6 bases). This CDR3 comprises 14 residues. The germline V gene has CDR1 MNHEY and CDR2 SVGAGI. V was shortened by 5 bases and J by 1 base, with 11 bases between the two germline ends. The CDR3 loop reads CASSMGTKNTEAFF. The CDR3 DNA is TGTGCCAGCAGTATGGGGACAAAGAACACTGAAGCTTTCTTT.

The rearrangement joins TRBV5-1 to TRBJ1-5, with TRBD1 identical over 10 bases. CDR1 SGHRS and CDR2 YFSETQ come from the germline V gene. The CDR3 sequence is 15 residues long. The V gene end was trimmed by 2 bases and the J gene end by 3 bases; junction bases not matched to a gene: 2. CDR3 loop: CASSFGTGDNQPQHF. The CDR3 DNA reads TGCGCCAGCAGCTTTGGGACAGGGGACAATCAGCCCCAGCATTTT. Full variable domain (missing parts from reference TRBV5-1 and TRBJ1-5): KAGVTQTPRYLIKTRGQQVTLSCSPISGHRSVSWYQQTPGQGLQFLFEYFSETQRNKGNFPGRFSGRQFSNSRSEMNVSTLELGDSALYLCASSFGTGDNQPQHFGDGTRLSIL.

This clone was counted between two and nine times. The chain links TRBV7-9 to TRBJ1-5; maybe TRBD1 (5 bases). The CDR3 contains 14 residues. V lost 5 bases to trimming and J lost 4 bases, with 12 bases between them. Germline loops: CDR1 SEHNR, CDR2 FQNEAQ (reference sequence). The CDR3 region has the DNA TGTGCCAGCAGCCCGGGGACGGTGAATCAGCCCCAGCATTTT. Translated, it gives CASSPGTVNQPQHF.

The V gene is TRBV5-4, the J gene TRBJ1-2; 10 bases line up with TRBD1. Germline V CDR1 and CDR2: SGHNT, YYREEE (reference sequence). Losses at the gene ends were 5 bases for V and 6 bases for J; bases not matched to a gene: 10. The CDR3 loop spans 15 amino acids. The CDR3 spells CASSQPGQGEDGYTF. The CDR3 bases are TGTGCCAGCAGTCAGCCCGGACAGGGGGAGGATGGCTACACCTTC.

This clone showed up just a few times. The chain combines TRBV7-6 with TRBJ2-1; TRBD2 agrees at 14 bases. Germline CDR1 is SGHVS and CDR2 is FNYEAQ. V dropped 5 bases and J dropped 8; count of bases not matched to a gene: 5. There are 15 residues in the CDR3. DNA of the CDR3: TGTGCCAGCAGCCCCTGGACTAGCGGGGGGCATGAGCAGTTCTTC. The encoded protein is CASSPWTSGGHEQFF.

V usage is TRBV9 and J usage is TRBJ2-7, with 9 bases identical to TRBD2. V lost 0 bases to trimming and J lost 4 bases; unmatched junction nucleotides: 8. The CDR3 spans 16 residues. The germline CDR1 and CDR2 sequences are SGDLS and YYNGEE. The CDR3 DNA sequence: TGTGCCAGCAGCGTAGCGGTTGGGACTAGCCCTTACGAGCAGTACTTC. Its protein product is CASSVAVGTSPYEQYF.

V gene TRBV28 combines with J gene TRBJ2-7; the D call may be TRBD1 or TRBD2 (6 bases each). Trimming shortened V by 7 bases and J by 4 bases, and 17 bases separated the two germline ends. This CDR3 comprises 14 residues. Germline V gene data show CDR1 as MDHEN and CDR2 as SYDVKM. DNA of the CDR3: TGTGCCAGCACGGGGTTAGGGGGACTGTACGAGCAGTACTTC. It encodes CASTGLGGLYEQYF.

J is TRBJ2-2 and V is TRBV4-2, with TRBD2 as a possible D gene (6 bases). With 0 bases removed from V and 3 bases from J, the gap between germline ends came to 11 bases. Looked up from germline, CDR1 is LGHNA and CDR2 is YNFKEQ. The CDR3 sequence is 16 residues long. The CDR3, as DNA: TGTGCCAGCAGCCAAGAAACGGGGGAGTACACCGGGGAGCTGTTTTTT. Translation gives CASSQETGEYTGELFF.

The chain employs TRBV11-3 and TRBJ2-1; 10 bases map to TRBD1. The trim removed 5 bases at V and 4 bases at J, leaving 5 bases unmatched. The CDR3 spans 15 residues. The germline V gene encodes CDR1 SGHNT and CDR2 YENEEA. CDR3 residues: CASSPKGQGYNEQFF. In DNA form, the CDR3 reads TGTGCCAGCAGCCCCAAGGGACAGGGGTACAATGAGCAGTTCTTC. Full variable domain (missing parts from reference TRBV11-3 and TRBJ2-1): EAGVVQSPRYKIIEKKQPVAFWCNPISGHNTLYWYLQNLGQGPELLIRYENEEAVDDSQLPKDRFSAERLKGVDSTLKIQPAELGDSAVYLCASSPKGQGYNEQFFGPGTRLTVL.

The chain is built from TRBV5-4 and TRBJ1-1, with D possibly being TRBD1 (6 bases). The germline CDR1 and CDR2 sequences are SGHNT and YYREEE (reference sequence). V was clipped by 5 bases and J by 7 bases, with 18 bases between them. This CDR3 region has 14 residues. The CDR3 loop is CASSPPRGGDEAFF. The CDR3 DNA reads TGTGCCAGCAGTCCTCCCAGGGGTGGGGATGAAGCTTTCTTT.

The V call is TRBV18, the J call TRBJ2-1; no reliable D call. Looked up from germline, CDR1 is KGHSH and CDR2 is LQKENI. CDR3 length equals 11 residues. Trimming pared 5 bases from V and 4 bases from J, leaving 3 bases between. The chain's CDR3 is CASSEYNEQFF. The CDR3 region has the DNA TGTGCCAGCTCAGAATACAATGAGCAGTTCTTC.

This chain links TRBV5-4 with TRBJ1-6; no reliable D call. Germline-derived CDR1 and CDR2 are SGHNT and YYREEE (reference sequence). CDR3 length: 16 amino acids. V lost 4 bases and J lost 0, with 11 bases in between. The chain's CDR3 is CASSQGGSSYNSPLHF. CDR3 in DNA: TGTGCCAGCAGCCAAGGTGGGAGCTCCTATAATTCACCCCTCCACTTT.

V and J are TRBV30 and TRBJ1-4, with 9 bases that match TRBD1. Germline CDR1 is GTSNPN and CDR2 is SVGIG (reference sequence). The CDR3 sequence is 14 residues long. The J segment lost 7 bases and the V segment lost 2 bases, leaving 5 bases of the junction unmatched. The CDR3 DNA reads TGTGCCTGGAGTTACGGACAGGGGAGTGAAAAACTGTTTTTT. This translates into CAWSYGQGSEKLFF.

This clone came up a few times. This chain uses TRBV7-9 with TRBJ1-1; no reliable D call. The CDR3 consists of 16 residues. Germline assignment: CDR1 SEHNR and CDR2 FQNEAQ (reference sequence). Trimming removed 5 bases from V and 1 base from J, with 17 bases in between. The CDR3 DNA follows: TGTGCCAGCAGCCCCCGAGCACGAGGAGAGAACACTGAAGCTTTCTTT. Translating it yields CASSPRARGENTEAFF. The full variable domain, its missing parts supplied by reference TRBV7-9 and TRBJ1-1, is DTGVSQNPRHKITKRGQNVTFRCDPISEHNRLYWYRQTLGQGPEFLTYFQNEAQLEKSRLLSDRFSAERPKGSFSTLEIQRTEQGDSAMYLCASSPRARGENTEAFFGQGTRLTVV.

The rearrangement links TRBV5-1 to TRBJ2-1; D assignment may be TRBD1 or TRBD2 (5 bases each). V gave up 9 bases and J gave up 9 bases, with 13 bases separating them. CDR3 length equals 11 residues. The germline CDR1 and CDR2 sequences are SGHRS and YFSETQ. CDR3 residues: CATGLGVEQFF. The CDR3 bases are TGCGCCACGGGATTGGGGGTTGAGCAGTTCTTC.

CDR3 DNA sequence: TGTGCCATCACTGGGGAGGAATACACTGAAGCTTTCTTT. Its protein product is CAITGEEYTEAFF. The genes are TRBV10-3 and TRBJ1-1; D remains ambiguous. The CDR3 loop spans 13 amino acids. Germline V CDR1 and CDR2: ENHRY, SYGVKD. V lost 7 bases and J lost 3, with 12 bases in between.

This chain joins TRBV5-1 and TRBJ1-1; the D gene is possibly TRBD1 (6 bases). The V and J ends lost 1 base and 3 bases respectively, with 13 bases between them. Germline CDR1 and CDR2: SGHRS and YFSETQ. The CDR3 covers 15 residues. The CDR3 nucleotides read TGCGCCAGCAGCTTGTTCCGGGCAGGGGACACTGAAGCTTTCTTT. It yields the protein CASSLFRAGDTEAFF.

Only one count was recorded for this clone. The genes are TRBV7-8 and TRBJ2-1, with 7 bases fitting TRBD1. V was clipped by 5 bases and J by 0 bases; unmatched bases: 4. CDR3 length equals 15 residues. Germline V gene sequence: CDR1 SGHVS, CDR2 FQNEAQ. The DNA for the CDR3 is TGTGCCAGCAGCAAGGACAGGAGCTCCTACAATGAGCAGTTCTTC. As protein: CASSKDRSSYNEQFF.

V gene TRBV18 combines with J gene TRBJ1-1; D unclear. This CDR3 spans 13 amino acids. Trimming took 3 bases from V and 1 from J, leaving 6 bases between them. Germline V lookup: CDR1 KGHSH, CDR2 LQKENI. The CDR3 here is CASSPGQNTEAFF. The CDR3 coding sequence is TGTGCCAGCTCACCCGGGCAGAACACTGAAGCTTTCTTT.

The chain combines TRBV5-1 with TRBJ2-2; D remains unclear. Per the germline V gene, CDR1 is SGHRS and CDR2 is YFSETQ. V was trimmed by 0 bases and J by 4 bases, leaving 10 bases between them. This CDR3 comprises 15 residues. The CDR3 is CASSLAVRSTGELFF. The DNA of the CDR3 is TGCGCCAGCAGCTTGGCCGTCAGGAGCACCGGGGAGCTGTTTTTT.

The chain joins TRBV27 to TRBJ2-5; 9 nucleotides align to TRBD2. Trimming cost V 4 bases and J 9 bases; bases outside gene matches: 6. Germline lookup yields CDR1 MNHEY and CDR2 SMNVEV (reference sequence). This CDR3 is 13 amino acids long. The DNA of the CDR3 is TGTGCCAGCAGTTCCGGGACTAGCCGATCCCAGTACTTC. This gives the protein CASSSGTSRSQYF.

The chain recombines TRBV15 with TRBJ2-6; D gene unclear. This CDR3 has 15 amino acids. V was clipped by 3 bases and J by 0 bases, with 6 bases between them. From germline, CDR1 is LNHNV and CDR2 YYDKDF (reference sequence). CDR3 protein: CATSSSLSGANVLTF. The DNA for the CDR3 is TGTGCCACCAGCAGTAGTCTCTCTGGGGCCAACGTCCTGACTTTC.